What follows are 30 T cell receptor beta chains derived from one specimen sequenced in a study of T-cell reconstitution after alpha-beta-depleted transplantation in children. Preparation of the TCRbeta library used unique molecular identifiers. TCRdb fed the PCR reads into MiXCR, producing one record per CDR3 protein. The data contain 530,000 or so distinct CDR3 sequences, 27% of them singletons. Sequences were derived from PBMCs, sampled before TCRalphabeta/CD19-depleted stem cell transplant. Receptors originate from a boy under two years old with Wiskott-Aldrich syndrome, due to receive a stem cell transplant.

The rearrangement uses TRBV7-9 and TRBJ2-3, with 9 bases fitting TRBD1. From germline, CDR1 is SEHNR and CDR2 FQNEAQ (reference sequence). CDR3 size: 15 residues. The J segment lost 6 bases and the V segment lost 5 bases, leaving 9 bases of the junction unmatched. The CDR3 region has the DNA TGTGCCAGCAGCCCGCGGGACAGGGCCGATGATACGCAGTATTTT. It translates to CASSPRDRADDTQYF.

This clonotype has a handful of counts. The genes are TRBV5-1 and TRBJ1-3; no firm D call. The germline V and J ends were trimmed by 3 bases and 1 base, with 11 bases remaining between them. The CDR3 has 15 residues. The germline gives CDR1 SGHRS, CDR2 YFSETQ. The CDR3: CASSWGLGSGNTIYF. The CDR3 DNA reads TGCGCCAGCAGCTGGGGATTAGGGTCTGGAAACACCATATATTTT.

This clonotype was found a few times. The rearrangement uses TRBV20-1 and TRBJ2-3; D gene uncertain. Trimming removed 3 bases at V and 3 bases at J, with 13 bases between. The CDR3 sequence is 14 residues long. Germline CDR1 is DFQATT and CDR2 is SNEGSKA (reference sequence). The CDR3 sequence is CSARPSGLTDTQYF. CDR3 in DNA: TGCAGTGCTAGGCCCAGTGGCTTGACAGATACGCAGTATTTT.

CDR3 in DNA: TGCAGTGCTAACAGGGCCGAGGGGTTTACGCAGTATTTT. This codes for CSANRAEGFTQYF. The rearrangement uses TRBV20-1 and TRBJ2-3; tentative D call: TRBD1 (6 bases). CDR3 length: 13 residues. V was trimmed by 4 bases and J by 8 bases, leaving 16 bases between them. The germline CDR1 and CDR2 sequences are DFQATT and SNEGSKA (reference sequence).

The CDR3 here is CASRKTSGGPSYNEQFF. The CDR3 region has the DNA TGTGCCAGCAGGAAGACTAGCGGGGGGCCATCCTACAATGAGCAGTTCTTC. The chain employs TRBV6-1 and TRBJ2-1; 13 bases are shared with TRBD2. The CDR3 is 17 residues long. The ends lost 6 bases at V and 1 base at J; junction bases unmatched: 6. Germline loops: CDR1 MNHNS, CDR2 SASEGT.

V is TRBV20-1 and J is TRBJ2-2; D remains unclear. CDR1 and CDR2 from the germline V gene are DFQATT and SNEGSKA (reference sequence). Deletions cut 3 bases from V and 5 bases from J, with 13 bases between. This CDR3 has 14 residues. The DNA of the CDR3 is TGCAGTGCTAGCTCCCCTCTGGGGACCGGGGAGCTGTTTTTT. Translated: CSASSPLGTGELFF.

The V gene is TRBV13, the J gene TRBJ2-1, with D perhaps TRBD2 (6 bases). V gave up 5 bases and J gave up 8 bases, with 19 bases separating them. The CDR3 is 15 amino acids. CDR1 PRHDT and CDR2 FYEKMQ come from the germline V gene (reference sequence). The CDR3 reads CASSVSGAMGYEQFF. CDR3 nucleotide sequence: TGTGCCAGCAGCGTTAGCGGCGCAATGGGGTATGAGCAGTTCTTC.

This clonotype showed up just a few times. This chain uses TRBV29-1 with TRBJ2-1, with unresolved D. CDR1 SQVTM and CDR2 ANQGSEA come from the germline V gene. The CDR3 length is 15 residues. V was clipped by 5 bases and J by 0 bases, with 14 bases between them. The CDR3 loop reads CSVSLAPSSYNEQFF. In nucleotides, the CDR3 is TGCAGCGTTTCCTTGGCTCCGAGCTCCTACAATGAGCAGTTCTTC.

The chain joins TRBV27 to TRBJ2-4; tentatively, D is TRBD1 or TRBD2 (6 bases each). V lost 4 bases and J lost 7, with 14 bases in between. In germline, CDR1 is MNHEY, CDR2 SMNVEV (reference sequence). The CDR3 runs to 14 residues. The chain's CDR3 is CASSSQGGQNIQYF. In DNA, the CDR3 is TGTGCCAGCAGTTCACAAGGGGGGCAGAACATTCAGTACTTC.

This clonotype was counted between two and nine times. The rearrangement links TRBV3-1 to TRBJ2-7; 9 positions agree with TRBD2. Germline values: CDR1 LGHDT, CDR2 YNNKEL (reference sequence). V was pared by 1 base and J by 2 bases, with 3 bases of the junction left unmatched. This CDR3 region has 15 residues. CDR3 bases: TGTGCCAGCAGCCAAGTGCTAGCGGGACCCTACGAGCAGTACTTC. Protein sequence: CASSQVLAGPYEQYF.

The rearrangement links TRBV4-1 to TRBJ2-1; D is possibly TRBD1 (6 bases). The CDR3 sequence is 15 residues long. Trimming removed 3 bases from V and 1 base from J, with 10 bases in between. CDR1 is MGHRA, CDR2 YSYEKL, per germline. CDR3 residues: CASSHPGTSYNEQFF. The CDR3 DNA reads TGCGCCAGCAGCCATCCCGGGACATCCTACAATGAGCAGTTCTTC.

This chain's CDR3 is CASSKSRLWRGSGTQYF. The CDR3 nucleotides read TGTGCCAGCAGCAAAAGCCGATTATGGAGAGGGTCGGGGACCCAGTACTTC. This sequence joins TRBV21-1 and TRBJ2-5; the table assigns TRBD1, which was not confirmed against the DNA. TRBV21-1 is given as a pseudogene. This CDR3 contains 17 residues.

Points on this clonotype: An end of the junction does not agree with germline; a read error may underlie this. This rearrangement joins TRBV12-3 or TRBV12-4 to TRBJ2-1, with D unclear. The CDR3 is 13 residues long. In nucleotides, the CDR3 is TGTGCCAGCAGTTTTTTGGGGTTCAATGACCAGTTCTTC. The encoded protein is CASSFLGFNDQFF.

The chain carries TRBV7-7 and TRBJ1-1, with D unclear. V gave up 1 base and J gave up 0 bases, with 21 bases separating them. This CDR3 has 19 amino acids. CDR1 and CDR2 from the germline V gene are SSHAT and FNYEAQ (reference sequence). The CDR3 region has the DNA TGTGCCAGCAGCTTAGTTAGGGTGGCTAACCAATTAATGAACACTGAAGCTTTCTTT. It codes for CASSLVRVANQLMNTEAFF.

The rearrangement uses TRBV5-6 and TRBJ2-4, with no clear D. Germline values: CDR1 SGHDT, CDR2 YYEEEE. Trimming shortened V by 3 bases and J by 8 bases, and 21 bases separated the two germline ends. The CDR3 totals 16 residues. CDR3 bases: TGTGCCAGCAGCTATGCACATTGGCGCCAGGCGGACATTCAGTACTTC. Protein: CASSYAHWRQADIQYF.

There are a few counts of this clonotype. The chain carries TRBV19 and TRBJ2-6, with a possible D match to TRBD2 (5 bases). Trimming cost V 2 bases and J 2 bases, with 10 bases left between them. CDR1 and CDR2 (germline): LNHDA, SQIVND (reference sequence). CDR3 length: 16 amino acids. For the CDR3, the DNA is TGTGCCAGTAGTATATTCCCGGGGACTGGGGCCAACGTCCTGACTTTC. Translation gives CASSIFPGTGANVLTF.

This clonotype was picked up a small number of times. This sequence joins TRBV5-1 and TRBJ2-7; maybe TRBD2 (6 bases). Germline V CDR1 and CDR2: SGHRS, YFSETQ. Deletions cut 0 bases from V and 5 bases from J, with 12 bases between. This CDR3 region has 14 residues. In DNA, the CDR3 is TGCGCCAGCAGCTTGGATGGACTAATCCACGAGCAGTACTTC. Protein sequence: CASSLDGLIHEQYF.

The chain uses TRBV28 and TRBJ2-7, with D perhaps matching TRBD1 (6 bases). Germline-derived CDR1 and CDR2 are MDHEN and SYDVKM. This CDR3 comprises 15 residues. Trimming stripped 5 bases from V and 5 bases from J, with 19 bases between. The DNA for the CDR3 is TGTGCCAGCAGTCCCCTTCGGGACAACCTCCACGAGCAGTACTTC. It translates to CASSPLRDNLHEQYF.

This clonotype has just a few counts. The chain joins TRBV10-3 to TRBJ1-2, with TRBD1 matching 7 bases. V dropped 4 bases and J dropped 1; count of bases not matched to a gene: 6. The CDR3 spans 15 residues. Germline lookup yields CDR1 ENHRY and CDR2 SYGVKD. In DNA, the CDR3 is TGTGCCATCAGTGCCCCGGGACAGCATAACTATGGCTACACCTTC. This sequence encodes CAISAPGQHNYGYTF.

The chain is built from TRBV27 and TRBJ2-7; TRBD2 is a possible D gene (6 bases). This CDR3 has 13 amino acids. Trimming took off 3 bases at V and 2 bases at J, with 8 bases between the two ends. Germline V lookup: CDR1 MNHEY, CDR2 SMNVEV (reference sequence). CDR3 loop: CASSFQRAYEQYF. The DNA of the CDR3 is TGTGCCAGCAGTTTCCAGCGGGCCTACGAGCAGTACTTC.

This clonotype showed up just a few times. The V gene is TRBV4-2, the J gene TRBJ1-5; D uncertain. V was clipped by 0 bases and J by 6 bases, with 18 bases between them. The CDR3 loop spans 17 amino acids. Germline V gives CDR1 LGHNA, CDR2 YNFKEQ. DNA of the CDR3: TGTGCCAGCAGCCAAGAGGGAGGGTTGTATCCGTCTCAGCCCCAGCATTTT. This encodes CASSQEGGLYPSQPQHF.

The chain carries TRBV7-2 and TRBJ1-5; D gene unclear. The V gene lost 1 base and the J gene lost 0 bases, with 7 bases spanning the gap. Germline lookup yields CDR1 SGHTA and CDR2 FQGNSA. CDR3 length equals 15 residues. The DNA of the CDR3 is TGTGCCAGCAGCTTAGATCCAGTTAGCAATCAGCCCCAGCATTTT. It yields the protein CASSLDPVSNQPQHF.

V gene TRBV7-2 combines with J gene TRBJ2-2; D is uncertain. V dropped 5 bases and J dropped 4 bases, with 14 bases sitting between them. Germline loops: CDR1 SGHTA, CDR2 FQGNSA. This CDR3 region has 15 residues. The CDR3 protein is CASSRGSLGTGELFF. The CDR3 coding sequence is TGTGCCAGCAGCCGTGGATCGCTCGGCACCGGGGAGCTGTTTTTT.

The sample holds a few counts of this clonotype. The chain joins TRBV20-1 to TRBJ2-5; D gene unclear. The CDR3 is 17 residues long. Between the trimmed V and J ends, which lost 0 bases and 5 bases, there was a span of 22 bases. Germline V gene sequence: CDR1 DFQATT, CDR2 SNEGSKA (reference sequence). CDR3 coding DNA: TGCAGTGCTAGAGATGGGAAAGCTGTTAGGCTGGTGGAGACCCAGTACTTC. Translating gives CSARDGKAVRLVETQYF.

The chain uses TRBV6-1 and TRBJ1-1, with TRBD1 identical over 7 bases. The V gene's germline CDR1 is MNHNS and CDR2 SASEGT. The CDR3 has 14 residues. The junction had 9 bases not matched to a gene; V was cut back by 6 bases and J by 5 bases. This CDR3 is CASRQTGVGTEAFF. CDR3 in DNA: TGTGCCAGCAGGCAAACAGGGGTAGGGACTGAAGCTTTCTTT.

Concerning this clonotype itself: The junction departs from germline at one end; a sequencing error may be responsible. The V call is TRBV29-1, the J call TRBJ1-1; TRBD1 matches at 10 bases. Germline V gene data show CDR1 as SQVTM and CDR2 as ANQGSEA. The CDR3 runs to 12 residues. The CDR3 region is CSVYPVTGGLLF. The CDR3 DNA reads TGCAGCGTTTACCCCGTGACAGGGGGCCTCTTGTTT.

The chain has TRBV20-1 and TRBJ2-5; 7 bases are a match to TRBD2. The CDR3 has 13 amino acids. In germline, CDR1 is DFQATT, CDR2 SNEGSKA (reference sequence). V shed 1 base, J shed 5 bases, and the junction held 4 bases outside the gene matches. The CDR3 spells CSARGAGAETQYF. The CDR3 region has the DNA TGCAGTGCTAGAGGGGCGGGAGCTGAGACCCAGTACTTC.

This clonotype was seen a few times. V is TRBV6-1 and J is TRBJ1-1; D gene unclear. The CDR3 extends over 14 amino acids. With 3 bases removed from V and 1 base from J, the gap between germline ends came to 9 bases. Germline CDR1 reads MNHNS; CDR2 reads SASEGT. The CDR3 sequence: CASSEKSRNTEAFF. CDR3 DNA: TGTGCCAGCAGTGAGAAGTCTAGGAACACTGAAGCTTTCTTT.

CDR3 DNA: TGTGCCAGCAGCTTACCGGGACATGGGGCTGGGGCCAACGTCCTGACTTTC. Its protein product is CASSLPGHGAGANVLTF. The genes are TRBV7-6 and TRBJ2-6, with a tentative D call TRBD1 (6 bases). This CDR3 has 17 residues. From germline, CDR1 is SGHVS and CDR2 FNYEAQ. V was trimmed by 2 bases and J by 2 bases, leaving 13 bases between them.

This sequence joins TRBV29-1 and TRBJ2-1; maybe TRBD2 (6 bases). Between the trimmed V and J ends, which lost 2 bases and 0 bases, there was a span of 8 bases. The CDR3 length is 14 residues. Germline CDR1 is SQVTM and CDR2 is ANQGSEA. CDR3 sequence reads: CSVEPRGSYNEQFF. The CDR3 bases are TGCAGCGTTGAACCGCGGGGCTCCTACAATGAGCAGTTCTTC.